The 29 T cell receptor beta chains reported below all come from one sample, sequenced in a study of T cells in Graves' hyperthyroidism and ophthalmopathy. The source material, RNA transcripts, was used to amplify TCR beta CDR3 regions. The primer set for the first-round RT-PCR of the TCR CDR3 was HTBI. TCRdb fed the multiplex PCR reads into MiXCR, producing one record per CDR3 protein. The sample includes roughly 420,000 distinct CDR3 sequences, around 16% of them seen just once. Sequenced: blood. These receptors were collected from a woman aged 18-30 years with Graves' hyperthyroidism.

This clonotype was counted ten times or more. The chain is built from TRBV6-5 and TRBJ2-3, with 7 positions matching TRBD1. In germline, CDR1 is MNHEY, CDR2 SVGAGI. This CDR3 contains 16 residues. J was trimmed by 6 bases and V by 0 bases; bases with no gene match: 9. CDR3 nucleotides: TGTGCCAGCAGTTACTCCTATAACAGGGGAGAGGATACGCAGTATTTT. Residues: CASSYSYNRGEDTQYF.

V usage is TRBV5-1 and J usage is TRBJ2-2; no firm D call. The CDR3 is made up of 14 amino acids. The ends were cut back, 0 bases at V and 7 bases at J, with 10 bases in the middle. Germline V gene data show CDR1 as SGHRS and CDR2 as YFSETQ. Here the CDR3 reads CASSLDSSVGELFF. Written as DNA, the CDR3 is TGCGCCAGCAGCTTGGACAGCTCGGTCGGGGAGCTGTTTTTT.

The rearrangement links TRBV5-1 to TRBJ2-2; D gene unclear. This CDR3 is built from 14 residues. V was pared by 3 bases and J by 2 bases, with 8 bases between. Germline V gene data show CDR1 as SGHRS and CDR2 as YFSETQ. CDR3 nucleotides: TGCGCCAGCAGCTCAAGTACCAACACCGGGGAGCTGTTTTTT. Residues: CASSSSTNTGELFF. The full variable domain, with the rest looked up from reference TRBV5-1 and TRBJ2-2, is KAGVTQTPRYLIKTRGQQVTLSCSPISGHRSVSWYQQTPGQGLQFLFEYFSETQRNKGNFPGRFSGRQFSNSRSEMNVSTLELGDSALYLCASSSSTNTGELFFGEGSRLTVL.

There are a few counts of this clonotype. This chain joins TRBV29-1 and TRBJ1-4, with D maybe TRBD1 (5 bases). V was shortened by 6 bases and J by 5 bases, with 13 bases between the two germline ends. CDR1 and CDR2 from the germline V gene are SQVTM and ANQGSEA. The CDR3 has 13 residues. CDR3 coding DNA: TGCAGCGTGAAGACAGAGCTAAATGAAAAACTGTTTTTT. Translating it yields CSVKTELNEKLFF.

The rearrangement links TRBV24-1 to TRBJ2-3; 8 bases match TRBD2. J gave up 6 bases and V 4 bases, and 11 bases lay outside the gene matches. CDR3 size: 16 residues. The germline gives CDR1 KGHDR, CDR2 SFDVKD. The CDR3 nucleotides read TGTGCCACCAGTGACACCGGGACTAGTGTGTTTGATACGCAGTATTTT. It codes for CATSDTGTSVFDTQYF.

This clonotype was seen many times. The rearrangement joins TRBV28 to TRBJ2-7, with D maybe TRBD1 (6 bases). Trimming removed 3 bases at V and 0 bases at J, with 12 bases between. The CDR3 runs 15 residues. CDR1 MDHEN and CDR2 SYDVKM come from the germline V gene. CDR3 DNA: TGTGCCAGCAGTTTTAACAGGGTACCCTCCTACGAGCAGTACTTC. Translation: CASSFNRVPSYEQYF.

V gene TRBV6-1 combines with J gene TRBJ2-2; D is possibly TRBD1 or TRBD2 (5 bases each). The CDR3 sequence is 17 residues long. The V gene's germline CDR1 is MNHNS and CDR2 SASEGT. Trimming left V 3 bases short and J 1 base short, with 15 bases between. CDR3 in DNA: TGTGCCAGCAGTGACCGGGTGGGGGTTTGGAACACCGGGGAGCTGTTTTTT. Translation gives CASSDRVGVWNTGELFF.

This clonotype was seen at least ten times. The chain has TRBV20-1 and TRBJ2-5, with 8 positions matching TRBD2. CDR3 length: 14 amino acids. Trimming at V came to 1 base and at J to 2 bases, leaving 3 bases not matched to a gene. Germline V gene data show CDR1 as DFQATT and CDR2 as SNEGSKA (reference sequence). The CDR3 loop reads CSARVSGKQETQYF. The CDR3 bases are TGCAGTGCTAGAGTTAGCGGGAAGCAAGAGACCCAGTACTTC.

This clonotype occurred many times. V usage is TRBV3-1 and J usage is TRBJ2-7; D uncertain. The CDR3 length is 13 residues. The germline CDR1 and CDR2 sequences are LGHDT and YNNKEL (reference sequence). V shed 1 base and J shed 2 bases, with 6 bases lying between them. The CDR3 DNA is TGTGCCAGCAGCCAAGTCAGCACCTACGAGCAGTACTTC. Translation: CASSQVSTYEQYF.

This clonotype came up a few times. The rearrangement uses TRBV29-1 and TRBJ2-5, with 9 bases identical to TRBD2. The junction had 10 bases not matched to a gene; V was cut back by 1 base and J by 7 bases. This CDR3 comprises 15 residues. Germline CDR1 SQVTM, CDR2 ANQGSEA. DNA of the CDR3: TGCAGCGTTGAAGTTACAGGACTAGCGAAAGCGACCCAGTACTTC. It encodes CSVEVTGLAKATQYF.

The chain has TRBV5-4 and TRBJ2-2, with D perhaps matching TRBD1 (7 bases). V was clipped by 1 base and J by 1 base, with 14 bases between them. Germline loops: CDR1 SGHNT, CDR2 YYREEE (reference sequence). This CDR3 spans 17 amino acids. This CDR3 reads CASSLSPGGLNTGELFF. CDR3 in DNA: TGTGCCAGCAGCTTGTCGCCAGGGGGACTGAACACCGGGGAGCTGTTTTTT.

The chain couples TRBV5-1 to TRBJ1-6; perhaps TRBD1 as D (6 bases). V lost 3 bases to trimming and J lost 6 bases, with 16 bases between them. The CDR3 spans 16 residues. Looked up from germline, CDR1 is SGHRS and CDR2 is YFSETQ. CDR3 amino acids: CASSSGAGRINSPLHF. CDR3 in DNA: TGCGCCAGCAGCTCGGGGGCGGGACGGATTAATTCACCCCTCCACTTT. The entire variable domain, with the rest obtained from reference TRBV5-1 and TRBJ1-6, is as follows: KAGVTQTPRYLIKTRGQQVTLSCSPISGHRSVSWYQQTPGQGLQFLFEYFSETQRNKGNFPGRFSGRQFSNSRSEMNVSTLELGDSALYLCASSSGAGRINSPLHFGNGTRLTVT.

This clonotype was seen a few times. V and J are TRBV6-5 and TRBJ1-1, with D perhaps matching TRBD1 (5 bases). CDR1 is MNHEY and CDR2 is SVGAGI in the germline V gene. The V and J ends lost 0 bases and 5 bases respectively, with 16 bases between them. The CDR3 extends over 16 amino acids. The CDR3 spells CASSYSILGGGTEAFF. The CDR3 DNA reads as TGTGCCAGCAGTTACTCGATTCTGGGGGGGGGGACTGAAGCTTTCTTT.

This clonotype has ten or more counts. This sequence joins TRBV5-1 and TRBJ1-2; no clear D. Per the germline V gene, CDR1 is SGHRS and CDR2 is YFSETQ. V was pared by 5 bases and J by 2 bases, with 7 bases between. The CDR3 contains 12 residues. The CDR3 reads CASSEVNYGYTF. In DNA, the CDR3 is TGCGCCAGCAGTGAGGTGAACTATGGCTACACCTTC.

The rearrangement links TRBV10-3 to TRBJ2-5, with TRBD2 as a possible D gene (6 bases). In germline, CDR1 is ENHRY, CDR2 SYGVKD. V was shortened by 3 bases and J by 5 bases, with 13 bases between the two germline ends. The CDR3 has 14 amino acids. CDR3 nucleotides: TGTGCCATCAGTGATTTGACTAGGCGGGAGACCCAGTACTTC. It translates to CAISDLTRRETQYF.

CDR3 residues: CASSLEWADEAFF. CDR3 nucleotide sequence: TGTGCCAGCAGCTTAGAGTGGGCAGACGAAGCTTTCTTT. The chain joins TRBV7-9 to TRBJ1-1; D not resolved. Deletions cut 1 base from V and 8 bases from J, with 11 bases between. The germline CDR1 and CDR2 sequences are SEHNR and FQNEAQ (reference sequence). The CDR3 spans 13 residues.

This clonotype was counted many times. The rearrangement links TRBV7-9 to TRBJ2-7; TRBD2 might be the D (6 bases). This CDR3 is built from 16 residues. CDR1 and CDR2 (germline): SEHNR, FQNEAQ (reference sequence). With 5 bases removed from V and 1 base from J, the gap between germline ends came to 18 bases. DNA of the CDR3: TGTGCCAGCAGCCCGCACCTCGGGACTGATTCCTACGAGCAGTACTTC. Its protein is CASSPHLGTDSYEQYF.

This clonotype was counted ten times or more. This sequence joins TRBV2 and TRBJ2-1, with D hard to call. V dropped 5 bases and J dropped 0 bases, with 14 bases sitting between them. The CDR3 sequence is 16 residues long. Germline V lookup: CDR1 SNHLY, CDR2 FYNNEI. CDR3 amino acids: CASSPGFMRSYNEQFF. The CDR3 bases are TGTGCCAGCAGTCCTGGGTTCATGCGCTCCTACAATGAGCAGTTCTTC.

The V and J genes are TRBV19 and TRBJ1-6, with D perhaps TRBD1 (6 bases). V lost 6 bases, J lost 7 bases, and 19 bases lay in between. The CDR3 contains 16 residues. Germline loops: CDR1 LNHDA, CDR2 SQIVND (reference sequence). The DNA of the CDR3 is TGTGCCAGTAGCCCCACGGGGGCCTCAACAAATTCACCCCTCCACTTT. As protein: CASSPTGASTNSPLHF.

This clonotype showed up many times. The chain carries TRBV28 and TRBJ2-2; 14 bases map to TRBD2. The CDR3 length is 22 residues. Germline CDR1 is MDHEN and CDR2 is SYDVKM. The V segment lost 3 bases and the J segment 4 bases; nucleotides outside the gene matches: 19. The CDR3 protein is CASSLDRWSRLAGGPRTGELFF. The DNA of the CDR3 is TGTGCCAGCAGTTTGGATAGGTGGTCCCGACTAGCGGGAGGGCCTCGCACCGGGGAGCTGTTTTTT.

This clonotype was picked up many times. This chain connects TRBV28 to TRBJ1-5; D unclear. Trimming took 3 bases from V and 1 from J, leaving 10 bases between them. This CDR3 is 15 amino acids long. Looked up from germline, CDR1 is MDHEN and CDR2 is SYDVKM. This CDR3 is CASSFSRMSNQPQHF. The CDR3 coding sequence is TGTGCCAGCAGTTTCAGCAGGATGAGCAATCAGCCCCAGCATTTT.

This clonotype was observed at least ten times. The V gene is TRBV28, the J gene TRBJ1-5, with TRBD1 matching over 7 bases. Germline CDR1 reads MDHEN; CDR2 reads SYDVKM. The CDR3 is made up of 15 amino acids. The ends lost 5 bases at V and 6 bases at J; junction bases unmatched: 10. The CDR3 DNA is TGTGCCAGCAGTCCCTACAGACAGGGAAGTCAGCCCCAGCATTTT. This encodes CASSPYRQGSQPQHF.

This clonotype came up a few times. The chain uses TRBV4-1 and TRBJ2-7, with 11 bases identical to TRBD2. The germline gives CDR1 MGHRA, CDR2 YSYEKL. This CDR3 is 16 amino acids long. V shed 3 bases and J 7 bases; nucleotides not matched to a gene: 11. The CDR3 bases are TGCGCCAGCAGCCATGAGCCACTAGCGGGAGCTAAGGAGCAGTACTTC. Its protein is CASSHEPLAGAKEQYF.

The rearrangement links TRBV7-4 to TRBJ1-2, with D uncertain. The CDR3 spans 13 residues. V lost 2 bases and J lost 7, with 11 bases in between. The germline gives CDR1 SGHVT, CDR2 SQSDAQ. The CDR3 region is CASSLPPAGGYTF. The CDR3 DNA follows: TGTGCCAGCAGCTTACCTCCGGCTGGTGGCTACACCTTC.

To note about this clonotype: Compared with germline, one end of the junction differs, possibly owing to a read error. The chain combines TRBV2 with TRBJ2-5, with 9 positions matching TRBD1. In germline, CDR1 is SNHLY, CDR2 FYNNEI. The CDR3 spans 17 residues. The CDR3 is CASRIYRDRVVGEAQYF. CDR3 DNA: TGTGCCAGCAGGATCTACCGGGACAGGGTGGTTGGAGAGGCCCAGTACTTC. Complete variable domain (other parts from reference TRBV2 and TRBJ2-5): EPEVTQTPSHQVTQMGQEVILRCVPISNHLYFYWYRQILGQKVEFLVSFYNNEISEKSEIFDDQFSVERPDGSNFTLKIRSTKLEDSAMYFCASRIYRDRVVGEAQYFGPGTRLLVL.

This clonotype was seen at least ten times. V and J are TRBV5-5 and TRBJ2-2, with TRBD2 matching over 13 bases. Germline CDR1 reads SGHKS; CDR2 reads YYEKEE (reference sequence). The CDR3 runs to 17 residues. J was trimmed by 7 bases and V by 4 bases; bases with no gene match: 10. As DNA, the CDR3 is TGTGCCAGCAGCATAAGGACTAGCGGGAGACGTAGCGGGGAGCTGTTTTTT. It encodes CASSIRTSGRRSGELFF.

This clonotype was picked up many times. The rearrangement joins TRBV5-5 to TRBJ1-2, with D possibly TRBD1 on 5 matching bases. The CDR3 totals 13 residues. Germline V lookup: CDR1 SGHKS, CDR2 YYEKEE (reference sequence). V shed 0 bases and J shed 4 bases, with 7 bases lying between them. Written as DNA, the CDR3 is TGTGCCAGCAGCTTGGCGGGACCCTATGGCTACACCTTC. Its translation is CASSLAGPYGYTF.

This clonotype has more than one count but fewer than ten. V is TRBV29-1 and J is TRBJ2-1; TRBD1 might be the D (5 bases). This CDR3 region has 12 residues. Deletions cut 2 bases from V and 6 bases from J, with 8 bases between. CDR1 is SQVTM, CDR2 ANQGSEA, per germline. The CDR3 here is CSVEQGPNEQFF. The CDR3 DNA reads TGCAGCGTTGAACAGGGCCCCAATGAGCAGTTCTTC.

This chain links TRBV28 with TRBJ2-1; 10 positions agree with TRBD2. The length of the CDR3 is 14 residues. V shed 2 bases and J 7 bases; nucleotides not matched to a gene: 2. Germline V gene lookup returns CDR1 MDHEN and CDR2 SYDVKM. The CDR3 sequence is CASSLGLAANEQFF. CDR3 in DNA: TGTGCCAGCAGTTTAGGACTAGCGGCAAATGAGCAGTTCTTC. Supplemented by reference TRBV28 and TRBJ2-1, the full variable domain reads DVKVTQSSRYLVKRTGEKVFLECVQDMDHENMFWYRQDPGLGLRLIYFSYDVKMKEKGDIPEGYSVSREKKERFSLILESASTNQTSMYLCASSLGLAANEQFFGPGTRLTVL.